These 18 T cell receptor beta chains were sequenced from one sample in a study of blood T cell repertoires in COVID-19. This table comes from immunoSEQ multiplex PCR, and its TCRdb copy is limited to in-frame clones, with some not included. The data contain some 250,000 clones, around 80% of them seen just once; the ten biggest clones take up roughly 8.8%. Sequencing was performed on peripheral blood. These receptors all stem from a man aged 35-49 years with active or convalescent COVID-19.

V usage is TRBV6-2 or TRBV6-3 and J usage is TRBJ1-2; 8 bases line up with TRBD1. CDR1 is MNHEY and CDR2 is SVGEGT in the germline V gene. The CDR3 covers 13 residues. After removal of 4 bases from V and 7 bases from J, the junction contained 5 bases not matched to a gene. CDR3 nucleotide sequence: TGTGCCAGCAGTTTTCAGGGGGCTTTTGGCTACACCTTC. Protein sequence: CASSFQGAFGYTF.

This rearrangement joins TRBV27 to TRBJ1-2; D may be TRBD1 (6 bases). The ends were cut back, 6 bases at V and 4 bases at J, with 12 bases in the middle. CDR1 and CDR2 from the germline V gene are MNHEY and SMNVEV (reference sequence). This CDR3 is 13 amino acids long. The CDR3 DNA follows: TGTGCCAGCAGCGGGGACACCTCCTATGGCTACACCTTC. Residues: CASSGDTSYGYTF.

A word on this clone: The junction differs from germline at one of its ends, possibly a read error. This sequence joins TRBV2 and TRBJ1-5; the D gene is possibly TRBD1 (6 bases). Germline V lookup: CDR1 SNHLY, CDR2 FYNNEI. This CDR3 spans 18 amino acids. CDR3 in DNA: TGTGCCAGCTGTGATGGCGGGATGGCAGGGGAGGGTCGGCAGCCCCAGCATTTT. It yields the protein CASCDGGMAGEGRQPQHF.

The V and J genes are TRBV2 and TRBJ2-2; possible D gene TRBD1, 6 bases. This CDR3 has 15 residues. Trimming left V 6 bases short and J 0 bases short, with 11 bases between. Germline V gives CDR1 SNHLY, CDR2 FYNNEI. CDR3 nucleotides: TGTGCCAGCAGACAGGGAGAGGCGAACACCGGGGAGCTGTTTTTT. It encodes CASRQGEANTGELFF.

This clone was seen a single time. This chain uses TRBV9 with TRBJ2-5, with 15 bases aligning to TRBD2. This CDR3 contains 19 residues. The junction had 11 bases not matched to a gene; V was cut back by 0 bases and J by 5 bases. The germline V gene encodes CDR1 SGDLS and CDR2 YYNGEE. The CDR3 DNA sequence: TGTGCCAGCAGCGTAGCCCGGTCGGGACTAGCGGGGGGTGTTGAGACCCAGTACTTC. Protein product: CASSVARSGLAGGVETQYF.

This clone was observed a few times. V usage is TRBV24-1 and J usage is TRBJ2-6, with 8 bases fitting TRBD1. Trimming took 7 bases from V and 3 from J; bases not matched to a gene: 13. The germline CDR1 and CDR2 sequences are KGHDR and SFDVKD. The CDR3 length is 18 residues. Here the CDR3 reads CATSGMTGAGDGANVLTF. In DNA form, the CDR3 reads TGTGCCACCAGCGGGATGACAGGGGCAGGTGATGGGGCCAACGTCCTGACTTTC.

This sequence joins TRBV19 and TRBJ2-6, with D possibly being TRBD2 (5 bases). V gave up 3 bases and J gave up 4 bases, with 10 bases separating them. Germline V CDR1 and CDR2: LNHDA, SQIVND (reference sequence). This CDR3 comprises 15 residues. CDR3 in DNA: TGTGCCAGTAGTATCCGCCCGGGAGGGGCCAACGTCCTGACTTTC. Translating gives CASSIRPGGANVLTF.

This rearrangement joins TRBV10-3 to TRBJ1-1; D might be TRBD1 (6 bases). Deletions cut 4 bases from V and 3 bases from J, with 15 bases between. Germline loops: CDR1 ENHRY, CDR2 SYGVKD. The CDR3 runs 15 residues. The CDR3 nucleotides are TGTGCCATCAGTGTTTGGGGGGGCTCGGACACTGAAGCTTTCTTT. Protein sequence: CAISVWGGSDTEAFF.

J is TRBJ2-2 and V is TRBV9; 10 nucleotides align to TRBD1. Trimming cost V 4 bases and J 1 base; bases outside gene matches: 10. CDR3 length: 18 residues. CDR1 and CDR2 (germline): SGDLS, YYNGEE. The CDR3 DNA reads as TGTGCCAGCAGCCTACATGGAAGGACAGGGGGGAACACCGGGGAGCTGTTTTTT. Residues: CASSLHGRTGGNTGELFF.

The V call is TRBV6-5, the J call TRBJ1-4, with D unresolved. Germline V gene sequence: CDR1 MNHEY, CDR2 SVGAGI. The CDR3 contains 13 residues. The germline V and J ends were trimmed by 4 bases and 5 bases, with 8 bases remaining between them. The CDR3 sequence is CASSSVRNEKLFF. The CDR3 bases are TGTGCCAGCAGTTCCGTGAGGAATGAAAAACTGTTTTTT.

CDR3 nucleotides: TGTGCCAGTAGTCCTGGCAGGTCGGGGTTAGCGGGAGATGGTACGCAGTATTTT. Protein sequence: CASSPGRSGLAGDGTQYF. This chain connects TRBV19 to TRBJ2-3; the match to TRBD2 covers 9 bases. Trimming took 5 bases from V and 8 from J; bases not matched to a gene: 20. This CDR3 spans 18 amino acids. The germline V gene has CDR1 LNHDA and CDR2 SQIVND (reference sequence).

The chain joins TRBV24-1 to TRBJ2-3; D remains ambiguous. CDR1 and CDR2 from the germline V gene are KGHDR and SFDVKD. This CDR3 region has 13 residues. V gave up 1 base and J gave up 6 bases, with 7 bases separating them. CDR3 coding DNA: TGTGCCACCAGTGATTTTCCGGTGGATACGCAGTATTTT. Encoded protein: CATSDFPVDTQYF.

This chain connects TRBV18 to TRBJ2-7; 8 bases map to TRBD1. The V gene end was trimmed by 3 bases and the J gene end by 4 bases; junction bases not matched to a gene: 5. Looked up from germline, CDR1 is KGHSH and CDR2 is LQKENI. The CDR3 runs to 14 residues. CDR3 sequence (DNA): TGTGCCAGCTCACCCGGGACAGGAATGTACGAGCAGTACTTC. Its protein is CASSPGTGMYEQYF.

The sample holds a few counts of this clone. V is TRBV2 and J is TRBJ1-6; D uncertain. V was trimmed by 6 bases and J by 9 bases, leaving 18 bases between them. This CDR3 comprises 15 residues. Germline-derived CDR1 and CDR2 are SNHLY and FYNNEI. The DNA of the CDR3 is TGTGCCAGCAGCCAATTCGGCAGCGAGGCTTCACCCCTCCACTTT. Its translation: CASSQFGSEASPLHF.

The DNA of the CDR3 is TGTGCCAGCAGCTCCCGAATCGGGACTAGCAGAAATTACAATGAGCAGTTCTTC. Translation gives CASSSRIGTSRNYNEQFF. The V call is TRBV11-3, the J call TRBJ2-1; 9 positions match TRBD2. The V segment lost 4 bases and the J segment 4 bases; nucleotides outside the gene matches: 14. The CDR3 runs to 18 residues. Looked up from germline, CDR1 is SGHNT and CDR2 is YENEEA.

The chain has TRBV27 and TRBJ2-2; D perhaps matches TRBD1 (6 bases). Germline V CDR1 and CDR2: MNHEY, SMNVEV (reference sequence). Deletions cut 5 bases from V and 3 bases from J, with 13 bases between. This CDR3 has 15 amino acids. CDR3 sequence: CASSPQGLYTGELFF. CDR3 in DNA: TGTGCCAGCAGTCCGCAGGGGCTTTACACCGGGGAGCTGTTTTTT.

The rearrangement uses TRBV6-1 and TRBJ1-2; possibly TRBD1 for D (6 bases). The CDR3 is 16 residues long. The germline V gene has CDR1 MNHNS and CDR2 SASEGT. V gave up 2 bases and J gave up 3 bases, with 16 bases separating them. As DNA, the CDR3 is TGTGCCAGCAGTGAATGGCAGGGCGGGGGCGACTATGGCTACACCTTC. Residues: CASSEWQGGGDYGYTF.

J is TRBJ2-1 and V is TRBV10-1, with 10 positions matching TRBD2. The V and J ends lost 2 bases and 7 bases, in that order; junction bases with no gene match: 5. Germline CDR1 is WNHNN and CDR2 is SYGVQD (reference sequence). This CDR3 has 15 amino acids. The CDR3 spells CASSEASGSMNEQFF. The DNA for the CDR3 is TGCGCCAGCAGTGAGGCTAGCGGGAGTATGAATGAGCAGTTCTTC.